A single sample is the source of the 20 T cell receptor beta chains below, sequenced in a study of T-cell memory formation after mild COVID-19 (dated by TCRdb to 2020 to 2022). Receptor amplification or capture employed 5' RACE. Sequencing was carried out with an Illumina NovaSeq 6000. TCRdb reprocessed the public reads (quality trimming at Q25 with fastp, clone calling with MiXCR) and kept in-frame beta chains. Rows are combined by CDR3 protein, so each entry shows the most common genes and DNA. Within this sample are 200,000 to 250,000 distinct CDR3 sequences, with around 9.5% of them counted one time only. 3% to 4% of the sample is taken by the ten largest. The specimen was PBMCs or a T cell subset sorted from them (not recorded which). The receptors come from a man between 18 and 29 years old who had mild COVID-19 (a few samples of this study predate the infection). The sample titles of this study are shuffled in the database, so cell type and time point are left out; the donor was told from shared clones.

The chain combines TRBV9 with TRBJ2-1; possibly TRBD2 for D (5 bases). The germline V and J ends were trimmed by 4 bases and 2 bases, with 10 bases remaining between them. Germline V CDR1 and CDR2: SGDLS, YYNGEE. The CDR3 totals 14 residues. The CDR3 nucleotides read TGTGCCAGCAGCCCGCTTAGCGCCTACAATGAGCAGTTCTTC. It is translated as CASSPLSAYNEQFF.

V gene TRBV29-1 combines with J gene TRBJ2-1; the match to TRBD2 covers 10 bases. This CDR3 contains 13 residues. Germline V gene sequence: CDR1 SQVTM, CDR2 ANQGSEA. The CDR3 DNA is TGCAGGGTCATAGCGGGGGGTTACAATGAGCAGTTCTTC. Translating it yields CRVIAGGYNEQFF.

This clonotype was found many times. The chain has TRBV11-2 and TRBJ2-3; D not certain. CDR3 size: 16 residues. The germline V and J ends were trimmed by 0 bases and 5 bases, with 15 bases remaining between them. The V gene's germline CDR1 is SGHAT and CDR2 FQNNGV. CDR3 bases: TGTGCCAGCAGCTTAGAGCTAGGAAGGGCGGTAGATACGCAGTATTTT. It translates to CASSLELGRAVDTQYF.

This clonotype was seen a few times. The rearrangement uses TRBV4-2 and TRBJ2-1; perhaps TRBD2 as D (7 bases). V lost 0 bases, J lost 5 bases, and 11 bases lay in between. This CDR3 contains 15 residues. Germline V lookup: CDR1 LGHNA, CDR2 YNFKEQ. The DNA for the CDR3 is TGTGCCAGCAGCCAAGAGGGGGGGGGCCACAATGAGCAGTTCTTC. This translates into CASSQEGGGHNEQFF.

This clonotype was detected ten times or more. The V gene is TRBV23-1, the J gene TRBJ2-7, with D hard to call. TRBV23-1 is classed as an ORF, of uncertain function. The CDR3 sequence is 13 residues long. The V end lost 4 bases, the J end lost 4 bases, and 11 bases lay between the germline ends. CDR3 nucleotides: TGCGCCAGCAGTCTCCTCTGGTTATACGAGCAGTACGTC. As protein: CASSLLWLYEQYV.

V usage is TRBV12-3 or TRBV12-4 and J usage is TRBJ1-5; a weak D match, TRBD1 (6 bases). CDR3 size: 14 residues. V was trimmed by 3 bases and J by 8 bases, leaving 14 bases between them. The DNA of the CDR3 is TGTGCCAGCAGTTTCTCCTCCGGGGGCAAGCCCCAGCATTTT. Its translation is CASSFSSGGKPQHF.

This clonotype appeared many times. The chain links TRBV5-1 to TRBJ2-3, with 8 nucleotides matching TRBD1. Germline loops: CDR1 SGHRS, CDR2 YFSETQ. V dropped 5 bases and J dropped 1; count of bases not matched to a gene: 9. The CDR3 is 16 residues long. The CDR3 DNA reads as TGCGCCAGCAGATCACCAGGGGGCGAAGGCACAGATACGCAGTATTTT. Translation gives CASRSPGGEGTDTQYF.

This clonotype was counted many times. The chain couples TRBV7-8 to TRBJ1-1; no clear D gene. Per germline, CDR1 SGHVS and CDR2 FQNEAQ. V lost 3 bases and J 5 bases, leaving 13 bases between the germline ends. CDR3 length equals 14 residues. The CDR3 protein is CASSLDPMGTEAFF. In DNA form, the CDR3 reads TGTGCCAGCAGCTTGGACCCCATGGGTACTGAAGCTTTCTTT.

This clonotype turned up a few times. CDR3 residues: CASSRTLAGVTDTQYF. CDR3 nucleotides: TGTGCCAGCAGTCGTACACTAGCGGGGGTCACAGATACGCAGTATTTT. The J gene is TRBJ2-3, the V gene TRBV5-4, with 11 bases aligning to TRBD2. This CDR3 spans 16 amino acids. Germline values: CDR1 SGHNT, CDR2 YYREEE (reference sequence). After removal of 5 bases from V and 2 bases from J, the junction contained 7 bases not matched to a gene.

In its sample, this clonotype was seen many times. The chain joins TRBV5-1 to TRBJ2-5; the D gene is possibly TRBD1 (6 bases). This CDR3 contains 14 residues. The V gene lost 4 bases and the J gene lost 5 bases, with 15 bases spanning the gap. Germline values: CDR1 SGHRS, CDR2 YFSETQ. As DNA, the CDR3 is TGCGCCAGCAGCCTATTACAGGGATCCGAGACCCAGTACTTC. This sequence encodes CASSLLQGSETQYF.

The J gene is TRBJ1-2, the V gene TRBV7-6; no clear D gene. Germline lookup yields CDR1 SGHVS and CDR2 FNYEAQ. The CDR3 has 15 amino acids. Trimming took 0 bases from V and 1 from J, leaving 9 bases between them. In nucleotides, the CDR3 is TGTGCCAGCAGCTTAGCGCTCAGCTTTAACTATGGCTACACCTTC. Protein product: CASSLALSFNYGYTF.

The chain recombines TRBV9 with TRBJ2-2; 9 bases line up with TRBD1. Per the germline V gene, CDR1 is SGDLS and CDR2 is YYNGEE. The CDR3 extends over 16 amino acids. V shed 6 bases, J shed 2 bases, and the junction held 8 bases outside the gene matches. The CDR3 is CASTARTGANTGELFF. The CDR3 DNA reads as TGTGCCAGCACCGCGAGGACAGGGGCCAACACCGGGGAGCTGTTTTTT.

The V gene is TRBV20-1, the J gene TRBJ2-7; 10 bases are a match to TRBD2. This CDR3 comprises 14 residues. Germline lookup yields CDR1 DFQATT and CDR2 SNEGSKA (reference sequence). V lost 5 bases to trimming and J lost 1 base; unmatched junction nucleotides: 5. Written as DNA, the CDR3 is TGCAGTGCTCGGTCACTAGCGGGGTCCTACGAGCAGTACTTC. Translated: CSARSLAGSYEQYF.

This clonotype was counted only a few times. The V call is TRBV5-1, the J call TRBJ2-3; 14 bases line up with TRBD2. The CDR3 spans 17 residues. The germline CDR1 and CDR2 sequences are SGHRS and YFSETQ. With 0 bases clipped from V and 5 bases from J, the junction kept 5 bases outside the gene matches. CDR3 loop: CASSLVGLAGAKDTQYF. The CDR3 DNA reads as TGCGCCAGCAGCTTGGTGGGACTAGCGGGGGCCAAAGATACGCAGTATTTT.

DNA of the CDR3: TGTGCCAGCAGTTTAGACCTAGCTGGGGCCAACGTCCTGACTTTC. Translated, it gives CASSLDLAGANVLTF. The V gene is TRBV27, the J gene TRBJ2-6, with D hard to call. The V gene's germline CDR1 is MNHEY and CDR2 SMNVEV (reference sequence). The CDR3 consists of 15 residues. V was shortened by 2 bases and J by 2 bases, with 7 bases between the two germline ends.

This clonotype has only a few counts. The rearrangement uses TRBV4-1 and TRBJ2-3; TRBD2 agrees at 12 bases. Trimming at V came to 4 bases and at J to 5 bases, leaving 10 bases not matched to a gene. Germline CDR1 MGHRA, CDR2 YSYEKL. The CDR3 runs to 17 residues. CDR3 residues: CASSPFLAGGQRDTQYF. The CDR3 DNA follows: TGCGCCAGCAGCCCTTTCCTAGCGGGGGGGCAAAGAGATACGCAGTATTTT.

The sample holds one count of this clonotype. The chain recombines TRBV11-1 with TRBJ2-3, with D unclear. Looked up from germline, CDR1 is SGHAT and CDR2 is FQDESV (reference sequence). CDR3 length: 12 amino acids. Trimming took 2 bases from V and 7 from J, leaving 7 bases between them. Here the CDR3 DNA reads TGTGCCAGCAGCTTAAATCCCTATACGCAGTATTTT. Residues: CASSLNPYTQYF.

This chain connects TRBV5-4 to TRBJ2-1, with TRBD2 matching over 8 bases. There are 15 residues in the CDR3. Germline CDR1 and CDR2: SGHNT and YYREEE (reference sequence). V was clipped by 6 bases and J by 5 bases; unmatched bases: 10. The CDR3 is CASTLAGNPHNEQFF. DNA of the CDR3: TGTGCCAGCACCTTAGCGGGGAACCCCCACAATGAGCAGTTCTTC.

The sample holds a few counts of this clonotype. A much larger clone sits a single nucleotide away, making a read error possible. This chain joins TRBV7-3 and TRBJ2-7, with D tentatively TRBD2 (5 bases). Germline lookup yields CDR1 SGHTA and CDR2 FQGTGA. The CDR3 consists of 15 residues. In DNA, the CDR3 is TGTGCCAGCAGCTTAAGAAGAGGGCCCCCCTACGTGCAGTACTTC. The encoded protein is CASSLRRGPPYVQYF.

The V and J genes are TRBV27 and TRBJ2-3; 7 bases align to TRBD1. Germline V CDR1 and CDR2: MNHEY, SMNVEV (reference sequence). With 5 bases clipped from V and 2 bases from J, the junction kept 13 bases outside the gene matches. The CDR3 spans 17 residues. CDR3 DNA: TGTGCCAGCAGTCACCGGGACAGAAAGCATATCACAGATACGCAGTATTTT. Encoded protein: CASSHRDRKHITDTQYF.